This TCR beta chain emerged from a study of shared clonotypes between healthy human individuals. Whole-study findings and limits: Estimated clonotype richness was generally higher in naive than memory subsets. Unshared clonotypes carried lower generation probabilities than those common to all four donors.

In regard to this clone: Its antigen is still unknown.

Trimming pared 11 bases from V and 0 bases from J, leaving 13 bases between. This CDR3 spans 13 amino acids. In germline, CDR1 is SGHTA, CDR2 FQGNSA. TCRdb's table, derived via immunoSEQ multiplex PCR, lists solely in-frame clones and lacks some. The sample contains 180,000 or so clones, 90% to 95% of which appear only once. Those who donated were healthy HIV-negative adults, with no recent acute infections or vaccinations reported. The sample was naive CD4+ T cells sorted from blood. Specified subset: CD45RA+ positively selected. The V call is TRBV7-2, the J call TRBJ1-2; D is uncertain. The TCR sequence derives from a woman in her thirties in good health. The CDR3 DNA reads TGTGCCCAATTCCGGGGAACTAACTATGGCTACACCTTC. Protein product: CAQFRGTNYGYTF.